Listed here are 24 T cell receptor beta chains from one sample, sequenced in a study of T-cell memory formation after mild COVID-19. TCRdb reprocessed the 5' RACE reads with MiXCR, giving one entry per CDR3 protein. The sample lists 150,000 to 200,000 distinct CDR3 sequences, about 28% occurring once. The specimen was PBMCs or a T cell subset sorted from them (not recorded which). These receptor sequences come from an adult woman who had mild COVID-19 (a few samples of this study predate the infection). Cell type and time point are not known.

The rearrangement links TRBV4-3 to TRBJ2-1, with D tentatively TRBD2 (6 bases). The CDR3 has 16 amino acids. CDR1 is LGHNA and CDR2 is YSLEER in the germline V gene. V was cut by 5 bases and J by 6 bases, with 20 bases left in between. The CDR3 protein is CASSWEVAATPNEQFF. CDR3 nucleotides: TGCGCCAGCAGCTGGGAGGTGGCAGCTACCCCCAATGAGCAGTTCTTC.

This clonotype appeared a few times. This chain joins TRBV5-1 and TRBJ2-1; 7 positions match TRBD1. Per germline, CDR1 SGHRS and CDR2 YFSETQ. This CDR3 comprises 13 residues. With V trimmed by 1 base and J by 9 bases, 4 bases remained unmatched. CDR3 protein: CASSLTGETEQFF. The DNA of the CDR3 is TGCGCCAGCAGCTTGACAGGGGAAACTGAGCAGTTCTTC.

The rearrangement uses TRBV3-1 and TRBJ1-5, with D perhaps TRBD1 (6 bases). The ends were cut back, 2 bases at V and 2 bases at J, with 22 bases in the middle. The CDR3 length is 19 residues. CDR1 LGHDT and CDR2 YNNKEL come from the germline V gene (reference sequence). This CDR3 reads CASSQHRTRQAPCNQPQHF. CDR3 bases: TGTGCCAGCAGCCAACACAGAACGCGACAGGCCCCGTGCAATCAGCCCCAGCATTTT.

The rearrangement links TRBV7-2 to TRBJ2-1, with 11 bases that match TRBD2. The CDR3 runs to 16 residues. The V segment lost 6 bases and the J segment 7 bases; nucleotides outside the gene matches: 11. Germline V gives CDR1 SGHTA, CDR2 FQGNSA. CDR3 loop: CASSPLAGGPLNEQFF. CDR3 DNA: TGTGCCAGCAGTCCGTTAGCGGGGGGGCCATTAAATGAGCAGTTCTTC.

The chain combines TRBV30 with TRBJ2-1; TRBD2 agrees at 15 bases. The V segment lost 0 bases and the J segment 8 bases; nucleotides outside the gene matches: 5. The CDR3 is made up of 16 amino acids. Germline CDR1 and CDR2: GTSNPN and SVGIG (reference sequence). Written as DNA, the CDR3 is TGTGCCTGGAGTGTTGGACTAGCGGGAGGGTGGGATGAGCAGTTCTTC. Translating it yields CAWSVGLAGGWDEQFF.

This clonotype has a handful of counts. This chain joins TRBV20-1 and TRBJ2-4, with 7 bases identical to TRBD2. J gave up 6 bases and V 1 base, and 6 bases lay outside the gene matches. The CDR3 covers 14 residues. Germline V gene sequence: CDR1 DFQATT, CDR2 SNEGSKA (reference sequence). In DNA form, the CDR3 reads TGCAGTGCTAGAGTATATAGGGAGGGAAACATTCAGTACTTC. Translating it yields CSARVYREGNIQYF.

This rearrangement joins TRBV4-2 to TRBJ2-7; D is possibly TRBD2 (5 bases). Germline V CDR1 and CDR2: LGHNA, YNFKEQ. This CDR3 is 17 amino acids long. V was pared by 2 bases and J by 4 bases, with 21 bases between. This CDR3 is CASSQSPGMRTSYEQYF. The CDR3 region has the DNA TGTGCCAGCAGCCAAAGTCCGGGAATGAGGACCTCATACGAGCAGTACTTC.

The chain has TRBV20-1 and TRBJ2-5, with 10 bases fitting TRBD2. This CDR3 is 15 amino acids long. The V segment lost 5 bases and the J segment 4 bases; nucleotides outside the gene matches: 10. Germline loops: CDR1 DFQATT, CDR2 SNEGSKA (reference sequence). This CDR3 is CSAQPASGSLETQYF. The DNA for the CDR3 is TGCAGTGCTCAGCCCGCTAGCGGGAGTTTAGAGACCCAGTACTTC.

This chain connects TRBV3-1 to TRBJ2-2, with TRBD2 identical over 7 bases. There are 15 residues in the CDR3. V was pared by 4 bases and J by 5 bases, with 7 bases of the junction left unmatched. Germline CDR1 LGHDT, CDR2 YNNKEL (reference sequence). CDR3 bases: TGTGCCAGCAGCCCGCTGGGCGGGGGAACCGGGGAGCTGTTTTTT. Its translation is CASSPLGGGTGELFF.

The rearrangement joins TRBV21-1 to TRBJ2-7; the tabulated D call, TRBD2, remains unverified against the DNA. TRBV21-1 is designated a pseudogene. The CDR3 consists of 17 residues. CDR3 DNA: TGTGCCAGCAGCTCTAACAAGGAGGGACGAGGACACTACGAGCAGTACTTC. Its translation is CASSSNKEGRGHYEQYF.

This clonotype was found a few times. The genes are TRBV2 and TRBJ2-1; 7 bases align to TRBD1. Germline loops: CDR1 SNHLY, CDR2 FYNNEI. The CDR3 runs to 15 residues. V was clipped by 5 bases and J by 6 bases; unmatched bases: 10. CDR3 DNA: TGTGCCAGCAGTTTAAACAGGGGTTTTGGCAATGAGCAGTTCTTC. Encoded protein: CASSLNRGFGNEQFF. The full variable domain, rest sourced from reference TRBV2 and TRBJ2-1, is EPEVTQTPSHQVTQMGQEVILRCVPISNHLYFYWYRQILGQKVEFLVSFYNNEISEKSEIFDDQFSVERPDGSNFTLKIRSTKLEDSAMYFCASSLNRGFGNEQFFGPGTRLTVL.

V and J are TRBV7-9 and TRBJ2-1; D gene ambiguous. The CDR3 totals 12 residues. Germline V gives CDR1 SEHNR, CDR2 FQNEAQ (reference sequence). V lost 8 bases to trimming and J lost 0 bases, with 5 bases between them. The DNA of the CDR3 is TGTGCCAGCGTTAGCTCCTACAATGAGCAGTTCTTC. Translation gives CASVSSYNEQFF.

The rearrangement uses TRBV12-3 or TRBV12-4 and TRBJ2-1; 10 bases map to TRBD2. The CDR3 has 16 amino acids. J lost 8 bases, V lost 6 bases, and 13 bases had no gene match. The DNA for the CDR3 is TGTGCCAGCAGCCCCCGGGGAGCGGGAGGGTCTTATGAGCAGTTCTTC. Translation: CASSPRGAGGSYEQFF.

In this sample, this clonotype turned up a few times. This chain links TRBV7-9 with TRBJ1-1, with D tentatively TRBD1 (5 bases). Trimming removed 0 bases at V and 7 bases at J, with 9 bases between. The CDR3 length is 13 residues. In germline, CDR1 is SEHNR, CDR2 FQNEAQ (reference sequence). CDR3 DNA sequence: TGTGCCAGCAGCTTAGCAGGGACTCTTGAAGCTTTCTTT. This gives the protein CASSLAGTLEAFF.

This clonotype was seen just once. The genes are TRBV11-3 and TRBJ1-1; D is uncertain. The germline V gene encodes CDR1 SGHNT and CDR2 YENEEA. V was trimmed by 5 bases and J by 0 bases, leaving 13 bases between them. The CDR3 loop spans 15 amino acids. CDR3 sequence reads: CASSREGPMNTEAFF. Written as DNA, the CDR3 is TGTGCCAGCAGCCGCGAGGGCCCCATGAACACTGAAGCTTTCTTT.

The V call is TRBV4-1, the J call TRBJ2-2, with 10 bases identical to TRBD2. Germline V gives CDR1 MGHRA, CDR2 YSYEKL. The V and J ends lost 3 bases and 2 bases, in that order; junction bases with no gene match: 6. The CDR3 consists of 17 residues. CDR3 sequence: CASSQTGTSANTGELFF. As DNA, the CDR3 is TGCGCCAGCAGCCAGACCGGGACTAGCGCTAACACCGGGGAGCTGTTTTTT.

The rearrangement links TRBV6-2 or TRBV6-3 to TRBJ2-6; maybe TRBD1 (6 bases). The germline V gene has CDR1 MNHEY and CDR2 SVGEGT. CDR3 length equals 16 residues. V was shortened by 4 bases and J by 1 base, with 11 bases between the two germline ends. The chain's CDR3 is CASSFLTGSGANVLTF. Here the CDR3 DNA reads TGTGCCAGCAGTTTTCTCACAGGGTCTGGGGCCAACGTCCTGACTTTC.

The CDR3 DNA follows: TGTGCCAGCAGTTTAGTGGGGGGTGATACGCAGTATTTT. Its translation is CASSLVGGDTQYF. The V gene is TRBV12-3 or TRBV12-4, the J gene TRBJ2-3; a possible D gene is TRBD2 (6 bases). Trimming removed 1 base at V and 6 bases at J, with 8 bases between. This CDR3 region has 13 residues.

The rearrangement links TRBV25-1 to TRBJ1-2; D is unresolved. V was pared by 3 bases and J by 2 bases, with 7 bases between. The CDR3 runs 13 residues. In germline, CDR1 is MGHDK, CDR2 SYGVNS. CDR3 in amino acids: CASSDYPNYGYTF. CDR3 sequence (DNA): TGTGCCAGCAGTGATTACCCGAACTATGGCTACACCTTC.

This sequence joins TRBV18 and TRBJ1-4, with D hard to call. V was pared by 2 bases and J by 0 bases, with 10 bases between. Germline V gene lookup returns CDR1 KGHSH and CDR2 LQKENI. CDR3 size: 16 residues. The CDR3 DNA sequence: TGTGCCAGCTCACCAAACAGACTCGCAACTAATGAAAAACTGTTTTTT. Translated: CASSPNRLATNEKLFF. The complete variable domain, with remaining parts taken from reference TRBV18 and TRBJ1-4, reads NAGVMQNPRHLVRRRGQEARLRCSPMKGHSHVYWYRQLPEEGLKFMVYLQKENIIDESGMPKERFSAEFPKEGPSILRIQQVVRGDSAAYFCASSPNRLATNEKLFFGSGTQLSVL.

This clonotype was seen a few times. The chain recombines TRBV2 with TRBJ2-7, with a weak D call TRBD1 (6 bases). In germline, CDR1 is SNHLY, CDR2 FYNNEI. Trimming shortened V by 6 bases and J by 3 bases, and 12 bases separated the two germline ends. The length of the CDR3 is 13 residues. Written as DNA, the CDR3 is TGTGCCAGCAGGGGGGCCAGGGGCTACGAGCAGTACTTC. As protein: CASRGARGYEQYF.

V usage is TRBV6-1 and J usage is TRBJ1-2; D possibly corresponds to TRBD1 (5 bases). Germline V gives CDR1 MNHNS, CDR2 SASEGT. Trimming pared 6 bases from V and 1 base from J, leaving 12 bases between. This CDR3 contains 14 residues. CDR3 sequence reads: CASRRDGGNYGYTF. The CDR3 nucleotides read TGTGCCAGCAGAAGGGACGGAGGTAACTATGGCTACACCTTC.

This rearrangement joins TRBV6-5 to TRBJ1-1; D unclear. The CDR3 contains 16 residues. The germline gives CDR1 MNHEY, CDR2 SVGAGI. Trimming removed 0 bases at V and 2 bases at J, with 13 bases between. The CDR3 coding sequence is TGTGCCAGCAGTTACTCGAGTATGTTAGGAAACACTGAAGCTTTCTTT. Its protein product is CASSYSSMLGNTEAFF.

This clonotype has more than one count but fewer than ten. This CDR3 is CASSYDTNQPQHF. CDR3 in DNA: TGTGCCAGCAGTTACGACACCAATCAGCCCCAGCATTTT. The rearrangement uses TRBV6-5 and TRBJ1-5; the D is unclear. Germline V CDR1 and CDR2: MNHEY, SVGAGI. The V gene lost 2 bases and the J gene lost 3 bases, with 5 bases spanning the gap. The CDR3 has 13 residues.